The 23 T cell receptor beta chains below all came from one sample that was sequenced in a study of low-dose radiotherapy and immunotherapy resistance in tumors. The time point is: after trial treatment. Indicated treatment: LDRT plus nivolumab, ipilimumab, low-dose cyclophosphamide and aspirin (RACIN trial). Alpha and beta chains were covered, as first-strand cDNA relied on TRAV- and TRBV-specific primers. A constant-region primer paired with the V-primer adapter amplified TCRs over about 19 PCR cycles. TCRdb re-called the reads through MiXCR, storing one row per CDR3 protein. The table includes about 35,000 distinct CDR3 sequences, around 20% detected once. The sequencing used PBMCs, collected after low-dose radiotherapy plus immunotherapy. Receptors were obtained from a female donor with ovarian cancer.

In this sample, this clonotype turned up many times. This chain uses TRBV4-1 with TRBJ2-7; D gene unclear. Germline CDR1 and CDR2: MGHRA and YSYEKL. The CDR3 has 14 amino acids. V was cut by 0 bases and J by 2 bases, with 8 bases left in between. CDR3 coding DNA: TGCGCCAGCAGCCAAGATCCGGGTACCTACGAGCAGTACTTC. It codes for CASSQDPGTYEQYF.

The table lists this clonotype with many counts. The V and J genes are TRBV3-1 and TRBJ2-3, with 9 bases identical to TRBD1. Germline V lookup: CDR1 LGHDT, CDR2 YNNKEL (reference sequence). V lost 5 bases and J lost 4; bases outside the gene matches: 7. The CDR3 is 15 amino acids. CDR3: CASSARDRVADTQYF. The CDR3 DNA is TGTGCCAGCAGCGCCCGGGACAGGGTAGCAGATACGCAGTATTTT.

This chain joins TRBV28 and TRBJ2-1; tentatively, D is TRBD2 (7 bases). Germline V CDR1 and CDR2: MDHEN, SYDVKM. This CDR3 comprises 15 residues. Trimming removed 6 bases at V and 12 bases at J, with 24 bases between. The CDR3 bases are TGTGCCAGCAGCCAAGGGGGGGTAAGACTGTACGGGCAGTTCTTC. Its protein product is CASSQGGVRLYGQFF.

The chain uses TRBV10-3 and TRBJ1-5, with D possibly being TRBD1 (5 bases). Germline V gene sequence: CDR1 ENHRY, CDR2 SYGVKD. The V end was cut by 1 base, the J end by 3 bases, with 22 bases between. The CDR3 consists of 19 residues. CDR3 loop: CAISEYVLKDTSSNQPQHF. The CDR3 DNA is TGTGCCATCAGTGAGTACGTATTGAAGGACACCAGTTCCAATCAGCCCCAGCATTTT.

A note on this clonotype: This likely stems from a read error, as it lies one base from a far larger clone. The chain links TRBV29-1 to TRBJ2-1, with TRBD2 matching over 12 bases. This CDR3 has 12 amino acids. Germline CDR1 is SQVTM and CDR2 is ANQGSEA. Trimming removed 7 bases from V and 10 bases from J; junction bases left unmatched: 5. CDR3 nucleotides: TGCAGCGCCACGCTAGCGGGGGGGGAGCAGTTCTTC. It is translated as CSATLAGGEQFF.

This clonotype was seen many times. This chain links TRBV29-1 with TRBJ1-2, with D maybe TRBD1 (5 bases). This CDR3 contains 12 residues. Germline CDR1 reads SQVTM; CDR2 reads ANQGSEA. Trimming took 4 bases from V and 8 from J, leaving 14 bases between them. The CDR3 here is CSVGGPNIGYTF. The CDR3 DNA reads as TGCAGCGTTGGGGGCCCTAATATAGGCTACACCTTC.

This clonotype was counted at least ten times. The chain employs TRBV27 and TRBJ1-2; D is undetermined. Trimming removed 5 bases at V and 5 bases at J, with 21 bases between. From germline, CDR1 is MNHEY and CDR2 SMNVEV (reference sequence). The CDR3 consists of 16 residues. The CDR3 here is CASSRSDAREYYGYTF. CDR3 DNA sequence: TGTGCCAGCAGTCGATCAGACGCCCGAGAGTATTATGGCTACACCTTC.

This clonotype was counted many times. V gene TRBV15 combines with J gene TRBJ2-1, with D perhaps assigned TRBD1 or TRBD2 (5 bases each). Per the germline V gene, CDR1 is LNHNV and CDR2 is YYDKDF (reference sequence). V gave up 1 base and J gave up 4 bases, with 11 bases separating them. The CDR3 sequence is 15 residues long. The CDR3 DNA reads TGTGCCACCAGCAGAGCCGGGACCCTTTACAATGAGCAGTTCTTC. This translates into CATSRAGTLYNEQFF.

This clonotype was recorded many times. The gene calls are TRBV27 and TRBJ2-3, with D hard to call. Between the trimmed V and J ends, which lost 6 bases and 3 bases, there was a span of 13 bases. Germline CDR1 and CDR2: MNHEY and SMNVEV (reference sequence). The CDR3 is 14 residues long. The CDR3 DNA is TGTGCCAGCAGATTCATCGGACCAACAGATACGCAGTATTTT. The encoded protein is CASRFIGPTDTQYF.

A few counts support this clonotype. The genes are TRBV5-5 and TRBJ2-3; tentatively, D is TRBD1 or TRBD2 (5 bases each). Per germline, CDR1 SGHKS and CDR2 YYEKEE (reference sequence). V shed 0 bases and J shed 1 base, with 9 bases lying between them. The length of the CDR3 is 15 residues. CDR3 sequence reads: CASSLDGAGTDTQYF. CDR3 in DNA: TGTGCCAGCAGCTTGGACGGGGCTGGCACAGATACGCAGTATTTT.

This clonotype was detected ten times or more. This chain joins TRBV29-1 and TRBJ2-5; 10 nucleotides line up with TRBD1. Germline CDR1 SQVTM, CDR2 ANQGSEA. Trimming took 4 bases from V and 5 from J; bases not matched to a gene: 4. CDR3 size: 13 residues. CDR3 protein: CSVGTGGRETQYF. CDR3 coding DNA: TGCAGCGTTGGGACAGGGGGTAGGGAGACCCAGTACTTC.

The chain links TRBV27 to TRBJ1-1, with D unresolved. Germline CDR1 reads MNHEY; CDR2 reads SMNVEV (reference sequence). This CDR3 spans 15 amino acids. Trimming left V 6 bases short and J 0 bases short, with 14 bases between. In DNA form, the CDR3 reads TGTGCCAGCAGCCCCTATGGCCGGATGAACACTGAAGCTTTCTTT. Its protein is CASSPYGRMNTEAFF.

This clonotype was found many times. V gene TRBV5-1 combines with J gene TRBJ2-1; D remains unclear. The CDR3 spans 16 residues. V lost 1 base to trimming and J lost 4 bases, with 15 bases between them. CDR1 is SGHRS, CDR2 YFSETQ, per germline. For the CDR3, the DNA is TGCGCCAGCAGCTTGCGCCCGACGACTGGATACAATGAGCAGTTCTTC. Its protein product is CASSLRPTTGYNEQFF.

The table lists this clonotype with many counts. The chain joins TRBV7-9 to TRBJ2-7; TRBD2 matches at 13 bases. The CDR3 length is 17 residues. J was trimmed by 5 bases and V by 5 bases; bases with no gene match: 12. CDR1 is SEHNR, CDR2 FQNEAQ, per germline (reference sequence). DNA for the CDR3: TGTGCCAGCAGCGGGGGACTAGCGGGGACCCGGAGGGACGAGCAGTACTTC. Its translation is CASSGGLAGTRRDEQYF.

This clonotype was counted at least ten times. The chain combines TRBV5-1 with TRBJ2-7; TRBD1 matches at 7 bases. The CDR3 spans 14 residues. V was pared by 5 bases and J by 2 bases, with 7 bases of the junction left unmatched. Germline V gene data show CDR1 as SGHRS and CDR2 as YFSETQ. CDR3 loop: CASRSTGTAYEQYF. In nucleotides, the CDR3 is TGCGCCAGCAGATCTACCGGGACAGCCTACGAGCAGTACTTC.

This clonotype came up many times. The chain is built from TRBV10-2 and TRBJ2-7; D is perhaps TRBD1 (6 bases). The germline CDR1 and CDR2 sequences are WSHSY and SAAADI. CDR3 length: 14 amino acids. Trimming took off 5 bases at V and 4 bases at J, with 15 bases between the two ends. The CDR3, as DNA: TGCGCCAGCAGTCAGCGGACAGAAATATACGAGCAGTACTTC. Translating it yields CASSQRTEIYEQYF.

The chain joins TRBV9 to TRBJ2-3; the D gene could be TRBD1 or TRBD2 (6 bases each). The V and J ends lost 7 bases and 3 bases respectively, with 18 bases between them. CDR1 SGDLS and CDR2 YYNGEE come from the germline V gene. The CDR3 has 15 amino acids. CDR3 coding DNA: TGTGCCAGCGCGACGGGGGCCGCTAGTACAGATACGCAGTATTTT. As protein: CASATGAASTDTQYF.

CDR3 in amino acids: CSPRPRDRVSEAFF. CDR3 sequence (DNA): TGCAGTCCGCGCCCCCGGGACAGGGTCTCCGAAGCTTTCTTT. The chain is built from TRBV20-1 and TRBJ1-1, with 9 bases identical to TRBD1. V lost 8 bases, J lost 8 bases, and 15 bases stayed unmatched. CDR3 length equals 14 residues. Germline CDR1 is DFQATT and CDR2 is SNEGSKA (reference sequence).

This clonotype occurred many times. The chain carries TRBV2 and TRBJ2-5; 7 bases are shared with TRBD2. The CDR3 is made up of 16 amino acids. With V trimmed by 4 bases and J by 0 bases, 8 bases remained unmatched. Germline CDR1 and CDR2: SNHLY and FYNNEI. Here the CDR3 DNA reads TGTGCCAGCAGTGCCTTTCTAGCGGCGTACCAAGAGACCCAGTACTTC. Translating it yields CASSAFLAAYQETQYF. Based on the CDR3 plus reference TRBV2 and TRBJ2-5, the full variable domain is EPEVTQTPSHQVTQMGQEVILRCVPISNHLYFYWYRQILGQKVEFLVSFYNNEISEKSEIFDDQFSVERPDGSNFTLKIRSTKLEDSAMYFCASSAFLAAYQETQYFGPGTRLLVL.

This clonotype was counted ten times or more. This chain links TRBV21-1 with TRBJ2-1; the table's D call TRBD2 went unverified against the DNA. TRBV21-1 is given as a pseudogene. The CDR3 runs 17 residues. In DNA form, the CDR3 reads TGTGCCAGCAGCACAGGACTAGCGGGGGACTCCTACAATGAGCAGTTCTTC. This gives the protein CASSTGLAGDSYNEQFF.

This sequence joins TRBV28 and TRBJ1-6; D is unresolved. The CDR3 contains 15 residues. The germline gives CDR1 MDHEN, CDR2 SYDVKM. Trimming pared 3 bases from V and 7 bases from J, leaving 13 bases between. The CDR3 spells CASSFSRDGNSPLHF. The CDR3 DNA is TGTGCCAGCAGTTTTTCGAGAGACGGGAATTCACCCCTCCACTTT. Full variable domain (outside the CDR3, taken from reference TRBV28 and TRBJ1-6): DVKVTQSSRYLVKRTGEKVFLECVQDMDHENMFWYRQDPGLGLRLIYFSYDVKMKEKGDIPEGYSVSREKKERFSLILESASTNQTSMYLCASSFSRDGNSPLHFGNGTRLTVT.

Of note for this clonotype: Since no conserved phenylalanine or tryptophan closes the CDR3, a read error is the likely cause. The rearrangement uses TRBV12-3 or TRBV12-4 and TRBJ2-7; D might be TRBD2 (5 bases). With 5 bases removed from V and 2 bases from J, the gap between germline ends came to 13 bases. This CDR3 region has 14 residues. The chain's CDR3 is CASSPQEVPYEQYL. The CDR3 DNA is TGTGCCAGCAGTCCTCAGGAGGTGCCCTACGAGCAGTACTTA.

This clonotype was recorded at least ten times. The J gene is TRBJ1-2, the V gene TRBV29-1; maybe TRBD1 (5 bases). This CDR3 comprises 11 residues. Germline CDR1 SQVTM, CDR2 ANQGSEA. Deletions cut 4 bases from V and 8 bases from J, with 11 bases between. The CDR3 is CSVGQTGGYTF. CDR3 sequence (DNA): TGCAGCGTTGGACAGACGGGGGGCTACACCTTC.